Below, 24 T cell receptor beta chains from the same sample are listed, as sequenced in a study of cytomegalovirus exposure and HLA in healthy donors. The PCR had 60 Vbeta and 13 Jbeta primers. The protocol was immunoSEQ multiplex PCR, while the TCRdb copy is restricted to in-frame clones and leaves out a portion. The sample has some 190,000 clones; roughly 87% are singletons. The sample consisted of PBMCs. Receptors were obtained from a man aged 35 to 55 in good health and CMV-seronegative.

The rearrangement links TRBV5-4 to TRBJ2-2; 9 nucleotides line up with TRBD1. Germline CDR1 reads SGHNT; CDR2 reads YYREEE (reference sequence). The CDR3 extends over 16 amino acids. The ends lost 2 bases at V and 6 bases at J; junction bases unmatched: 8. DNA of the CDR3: TGTGCCAGCAGCTTACCGGGACAGGGTATATCCGGGGAGCTGTTTTTT. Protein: CASSLPGQGISGELFF.

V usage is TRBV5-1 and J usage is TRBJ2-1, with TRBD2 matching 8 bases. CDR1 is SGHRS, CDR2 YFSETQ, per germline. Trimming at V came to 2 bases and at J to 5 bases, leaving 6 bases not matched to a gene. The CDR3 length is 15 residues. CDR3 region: CASSLSGSMDNEQFF. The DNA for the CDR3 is TGCGCCAGCAGCTTAAGCGGGAGTATGGACAATGAGCAGTTCTTC. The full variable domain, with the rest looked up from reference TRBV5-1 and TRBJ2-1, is KAGVTQTPRYLIKTRGQQVTLSCSPISGHRSVSWYQQTPGQGLQFLFEYFSETQRNKGNFPGRFSGRQFSNSRSEMNVSTLELGDSALYLCASSLSGSMDNEQFFGPGTRLTVL.

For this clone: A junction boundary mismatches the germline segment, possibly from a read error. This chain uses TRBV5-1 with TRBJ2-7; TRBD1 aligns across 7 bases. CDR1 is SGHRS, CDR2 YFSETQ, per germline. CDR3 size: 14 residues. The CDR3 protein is CASTLPGQSYEQYF. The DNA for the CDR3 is TGCGCCAGCACCTTGCCGGGACAGTCCTACGAGCAGTACTTC.

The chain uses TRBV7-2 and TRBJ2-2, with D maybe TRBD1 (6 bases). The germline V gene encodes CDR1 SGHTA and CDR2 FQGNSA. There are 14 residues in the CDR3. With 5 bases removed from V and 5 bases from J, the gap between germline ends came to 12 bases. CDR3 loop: CASSPSTGTGELFF. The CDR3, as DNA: TGTGCCAGCAGCCCCTCGACAGGAACCGGGGAGCTGTTTTTT.

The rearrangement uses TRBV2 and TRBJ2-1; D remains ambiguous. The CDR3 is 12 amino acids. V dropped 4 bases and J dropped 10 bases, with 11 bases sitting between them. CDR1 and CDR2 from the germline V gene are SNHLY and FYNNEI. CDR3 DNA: TGTGCCAGCAGTGGACTCCACGGGGAGCAGTTCTTC. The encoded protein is CASSGLHGEQFF.

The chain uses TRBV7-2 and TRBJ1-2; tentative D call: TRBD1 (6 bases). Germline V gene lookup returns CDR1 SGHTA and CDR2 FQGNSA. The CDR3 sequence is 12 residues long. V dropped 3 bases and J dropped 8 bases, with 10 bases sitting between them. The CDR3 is CASSFPGVGYTF. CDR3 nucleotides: TGTGCCAGCAGCTTCCCAGGGGTGGGCTACACCTTC.

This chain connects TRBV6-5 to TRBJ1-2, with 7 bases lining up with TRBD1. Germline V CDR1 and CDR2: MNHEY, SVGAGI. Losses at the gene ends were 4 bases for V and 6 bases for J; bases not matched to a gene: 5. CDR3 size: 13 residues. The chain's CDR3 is CASSLGQLNGYTF. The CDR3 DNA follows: TGTGCCAGCAGTTTGGGACAGCTTAATGGCTACACCTTC.

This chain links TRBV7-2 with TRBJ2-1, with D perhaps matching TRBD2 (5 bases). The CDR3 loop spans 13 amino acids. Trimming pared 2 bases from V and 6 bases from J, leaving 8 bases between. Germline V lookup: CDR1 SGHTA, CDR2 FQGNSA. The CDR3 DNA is TGTGCCAGCAGCTTACCCGGGATCAATGAGCAGTTCTTC. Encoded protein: CASSLPGINEQFF.

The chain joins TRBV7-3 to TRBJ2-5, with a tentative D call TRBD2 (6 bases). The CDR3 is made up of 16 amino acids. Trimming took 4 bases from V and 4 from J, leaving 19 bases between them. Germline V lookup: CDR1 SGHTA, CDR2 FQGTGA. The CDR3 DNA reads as TGTGCCAGCAGCTCCGGGAGCGGCCCACTCGGAGAGACCCAGTACTTC. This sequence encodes CASSSGSGPLGETQYF.

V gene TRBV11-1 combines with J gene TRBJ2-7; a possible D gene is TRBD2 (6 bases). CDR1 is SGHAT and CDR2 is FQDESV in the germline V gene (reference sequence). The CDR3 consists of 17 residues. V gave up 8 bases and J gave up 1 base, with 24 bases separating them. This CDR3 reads CASPPWAVPGVSYEQYF. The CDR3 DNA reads TGTGCCAGCCCCCCATGGGCAGTCCCGGGAGTTTCCTACGAGCAGTACTTC.

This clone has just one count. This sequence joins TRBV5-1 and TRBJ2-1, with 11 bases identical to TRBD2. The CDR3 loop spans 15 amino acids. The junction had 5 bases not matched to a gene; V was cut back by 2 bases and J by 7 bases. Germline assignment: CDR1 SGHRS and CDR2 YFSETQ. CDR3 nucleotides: TGCGCCAGCAGCTTATTGTCTAGCGGGGGGAATGAGCAGTTCTTC. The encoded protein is CASSLLSSGGNEQFF.

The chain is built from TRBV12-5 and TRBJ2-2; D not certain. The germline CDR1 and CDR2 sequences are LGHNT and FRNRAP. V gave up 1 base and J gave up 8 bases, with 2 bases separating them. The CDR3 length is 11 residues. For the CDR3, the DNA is TGTGCTAGTGGTTTGGCTGGGGAGCTGTTTTTT. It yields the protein CASGLAGELFF. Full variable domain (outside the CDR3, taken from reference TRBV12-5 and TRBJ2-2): DARVTQTPRHKVTEMGQEVTMRCQPILGHNTVFWYRQTMMQGLELLAYFRNRAPLDDSGMPKDRFSAEMPDATLATLKIQPSEPRDSAVYFCASGLAGELFFGEGSRLTVL.

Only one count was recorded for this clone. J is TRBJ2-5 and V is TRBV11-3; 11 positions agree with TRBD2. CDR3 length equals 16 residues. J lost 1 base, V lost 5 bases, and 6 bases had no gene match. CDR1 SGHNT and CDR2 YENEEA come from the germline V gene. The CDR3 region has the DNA TGTGCCAGCAGCCCCACAGGGACTAGCGGCCAAGAGACCCAGTACTTC. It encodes CASSPTGTSGQETQYF.

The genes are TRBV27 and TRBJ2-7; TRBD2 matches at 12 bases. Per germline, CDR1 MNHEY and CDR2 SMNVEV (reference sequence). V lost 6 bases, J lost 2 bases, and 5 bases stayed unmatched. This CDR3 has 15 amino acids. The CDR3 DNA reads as TGTGCCAGCAGGGGACTAGCGGGTATAACCTACGAGCAGTACTTC. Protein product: CASRGLAGITYEQYF.

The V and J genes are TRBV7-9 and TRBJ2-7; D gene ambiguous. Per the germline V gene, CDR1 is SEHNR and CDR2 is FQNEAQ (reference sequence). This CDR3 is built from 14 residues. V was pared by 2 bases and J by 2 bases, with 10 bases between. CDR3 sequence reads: CASSLLEPPYEQYF. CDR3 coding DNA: TGTGCCAGCAGCTTATTGGAGCCCCCCTACGAGCAGTACTTC.

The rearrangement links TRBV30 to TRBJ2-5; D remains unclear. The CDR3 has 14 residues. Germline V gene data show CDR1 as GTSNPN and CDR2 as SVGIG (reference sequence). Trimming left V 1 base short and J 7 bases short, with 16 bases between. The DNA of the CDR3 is TGTGCCTGGAGTGGCCAGGCAATCGTTGGGACCCAGTACTTC. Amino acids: CAWSGQAIVGTQYF.

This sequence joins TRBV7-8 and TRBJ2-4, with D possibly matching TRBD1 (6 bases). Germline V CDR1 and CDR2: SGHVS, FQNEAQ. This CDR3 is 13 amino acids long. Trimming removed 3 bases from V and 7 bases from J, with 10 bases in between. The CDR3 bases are TGTGCCAGCAGCTTGGGGGCGCAGAACATTCAGTACTTC. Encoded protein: CASSLGAQNIQYF.

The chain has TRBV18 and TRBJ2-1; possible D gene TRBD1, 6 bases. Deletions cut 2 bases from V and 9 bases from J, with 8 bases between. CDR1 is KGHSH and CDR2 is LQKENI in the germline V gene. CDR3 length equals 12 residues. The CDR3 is CASSPGGGEQFF. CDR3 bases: TGTGCCAGCTCACCAGGGGGCGGTGAGCAGTTCTTC.

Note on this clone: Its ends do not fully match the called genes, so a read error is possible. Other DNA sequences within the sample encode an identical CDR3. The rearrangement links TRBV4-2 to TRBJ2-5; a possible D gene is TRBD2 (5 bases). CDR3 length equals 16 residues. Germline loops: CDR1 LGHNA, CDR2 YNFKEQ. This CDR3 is CASSQEEWTYQETQYF. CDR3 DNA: TGTGCCAGCAGTCAAGAAGAATGGACTTACCAAGAGACCCAGTACTTC.

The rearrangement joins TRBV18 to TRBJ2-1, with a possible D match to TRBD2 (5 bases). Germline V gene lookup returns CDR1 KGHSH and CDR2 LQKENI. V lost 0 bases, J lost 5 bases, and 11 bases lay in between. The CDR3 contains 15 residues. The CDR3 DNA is TGTGCCAGCTCACCACCGGGCCCCGGGAACAATGAGCAGTTCTTC. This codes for CASSPPGPGNNEQFF.

The CDR3 coding sequence is TGTGCCAGCAGTTCCAGGGGGTCAGGAATGAACACTGAAGCTTTCTTT. This gives the protein CASSSRGSGMNTEAFF. The chain recombines TRBV27 with TRBJ1-1; TRBD1 agrees at 7 bases. The germline V gene encodes CDR1 MNHEY and CDR2 SMNVEV (reference sequence). The length of the CDR3 is 16 residues. The V and J ends lost 4 bases and 0 bases, in that order; junction bases with no gene match: 8.

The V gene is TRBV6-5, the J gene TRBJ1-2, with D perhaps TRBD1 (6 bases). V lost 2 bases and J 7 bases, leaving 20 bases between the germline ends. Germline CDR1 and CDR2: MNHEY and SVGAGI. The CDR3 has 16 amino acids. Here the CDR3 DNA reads TGTGCCAGCAGTTACGGGCAGGGGTTAATAGGTCGTGGCTACACCTTC. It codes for CASSYGQGLIGRGYTF.

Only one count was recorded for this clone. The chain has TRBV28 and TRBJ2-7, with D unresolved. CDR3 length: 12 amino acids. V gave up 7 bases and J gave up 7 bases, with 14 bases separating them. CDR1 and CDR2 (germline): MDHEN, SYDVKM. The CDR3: CASTPSRGEQYF. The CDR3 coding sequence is TGTGCCAGCACCCCTTCTCGAGGTGAGCAGTACTTC. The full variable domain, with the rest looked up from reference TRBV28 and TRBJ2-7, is DVKVTQSSRYLVKRTGEKVFLECVQDMDHENMFWYRQDPGLGLRLIYFSYDVKMKEKGDIPEGYSVSREKKERFSLILESASTNQTSMYLCASTPSRGEQYFGPGTRLTVT.

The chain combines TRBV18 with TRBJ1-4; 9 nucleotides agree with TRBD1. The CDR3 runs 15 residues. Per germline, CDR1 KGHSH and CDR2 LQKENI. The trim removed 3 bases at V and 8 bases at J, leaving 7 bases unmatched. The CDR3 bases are TGTGCCAGCTCACCTCTGACAGGGGGTGAGGAAAAACTGTTTTTT. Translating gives CASSPLTGGEEKLFF.